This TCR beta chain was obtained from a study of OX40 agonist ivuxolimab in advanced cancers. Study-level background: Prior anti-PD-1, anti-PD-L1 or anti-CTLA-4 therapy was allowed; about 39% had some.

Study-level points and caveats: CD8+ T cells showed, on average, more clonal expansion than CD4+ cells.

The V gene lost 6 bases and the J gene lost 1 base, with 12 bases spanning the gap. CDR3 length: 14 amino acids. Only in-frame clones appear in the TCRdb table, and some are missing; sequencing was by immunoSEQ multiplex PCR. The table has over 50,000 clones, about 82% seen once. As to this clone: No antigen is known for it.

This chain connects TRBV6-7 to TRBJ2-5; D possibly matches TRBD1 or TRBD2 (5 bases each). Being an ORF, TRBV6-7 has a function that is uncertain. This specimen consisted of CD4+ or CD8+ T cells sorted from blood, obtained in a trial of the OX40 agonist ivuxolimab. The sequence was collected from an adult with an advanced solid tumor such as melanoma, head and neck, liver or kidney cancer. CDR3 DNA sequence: TGTGCCAGCAGCCCCGGGGCCGTCCAAGAGACCCAGTACTTC. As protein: CASSPGAVQETQYF.